The 8 T cell receptor beta chains below all came from one sample that was sequenced in a study of T-cell memory formation after mild COVID-19. In TCRdb, the 5' RACE reads were re-called with MiXCR into one record per CDR3 protein. The table has just under 550,000 distinct CDR3 sequences, approximately 20% seen once. The sample comprised PBMCs or a T cell subset sorted from them (not recorded which). Receptors originate from an adult woman who had mild COVID-19 (a few samples of this study predate the infection). Cell type and time point are not known.

There are a few counts of this clonotype. V usage is TRBV5-6 and J usage is TRBJ2-7; the D gene is possibly TRBD2 (5 bases). V lost 4 bases and J 3 bases, leaving 17 bases between the germline ends. Germline CDR1 reads SGHDT; CDR2 reads YYEEEE. This CDR3 region has 15 residues. As DNA, the CDR3 is TGTGCCAGCAGCCCTACGGCCGGGGTGGGCTACGAGCAGTACTTC. Translated, it gives CASSPTAGVGYEQYF.

The chain recombines TRBV6-5 with TRBJ2-3, with TRBD2 identical over 8 bases. Germline assignment: CDR1 MNHEY and CDR2 SVGAGI. With V trimmed by 6 bases and J by 4 bases, 12 bases remained unmatched. CDR3 length: 16 residues. CDR3 region: CASRKFGGANADTQYF. The CDR3 DNA is TGTGCCAGCAGGAAGTTCGGGGGGGCAAATGCAGATACGCAGTATTTT.

This clonotype was detected only a few times. J is TRBJ2-7 and V is TRBV6-2 or TRBV6-3, with 13 bases lining up with TRBD2. This CDR3 comprises 20 residues. Losses at the gene ends were 2 bases for V and 2 bases for J; bases not matched to a gene: 15. The germline CDR1 and CDR2 sequences are MNHEY and SVGEGT. The chain's CDR3 is CASSYAGSGLAGVSTYEQYF. The CDR3 region has the DNA TGTGCCAGCAGTTACGCCGGTTCTGGACTAGCGGGAGTTTCGACCTACGAGCAGTACTTC.

The chain carries TRBV5-6 and TRBJ2-5; D unclear. Germline V CDR1 and CDR2: SGHDT, YYEEEE. This CDR3 region has 14 residues. V was clipped by 0 bases and J by 3 bases, with 9 bases between them. CDR3 amino acids: CASSLAYGKETQYF. CDR3 nucleotide sequence: TGTGCCAGCAGCTTGGCGTATGGGAAAGAGACCCAGTACTTC.

This clonotype was picked up a small number of times. The chain uses TRBV18 and TRBJ2-1, with D maybe TRBD2 (6 bases). V was cut by 0 bases and J by 3 bases, with 9 bases left in between. Germline CDR1 KGHSH, CDR2 LQKENI. The CDR3 covers 15 residues. The CDR3 spells CASSPPASVYNEQFF. For the CDR3, the DNA is TGTGCCAGCTCACCACCGGCTAGCGTCTACAATGAGCAGTTCTTC.

The J gene is TRBJ1-1, the V gene TRBV3-1; D perhaps matches TRBD1 (5 bases). Trimming stripped 4 bases from V and 4 bases from J, with 13 bases between. The CDR3 sequence is 14 residues long. The germline gives CDR1 LGHDT, CDR2 YNNKEL (reference sequence). The CDR3 region has the DNA TGTGCCAGCAGCCCGCAGGGTGGTGGCACTGAAGCTTTCTTT. Its protein product is CASSPQGGGTEAFF.

V usage is TRBV10-3 and J usage is TRBJ1-2; tentative D call: TRBD1 (5 bases). Deletions cut 6 bases from V and 1 base from J, with 6 bases between. CDR3 length: 12 amino acids. The germline V gene encodes CDR1 ENHRY and CDR2 SYGVKD. CDR3 residues: CAIRDINYGYTF. The CDR3 DNA is TGTGCCATCAGGGACATTAACTATGGCTACACCTTC.

The genes are TRBV27 and TRBJ1-1; maybe TRBD1 (6 bases). Trimming shortened V by 7 bases and J by 0 bases, and 9 bases separated the two germline ends. Germline loops: CDR1 MNHEY, CDR2 SMNVEV (reference sequence). This CDR3 has 13 amino acids. The CDR3 DNA follows: TGTGCCAGCAATGACAGGCTGAACACTGAAGCTTTCTTT. Translation: CASNDRLNTEAFF.